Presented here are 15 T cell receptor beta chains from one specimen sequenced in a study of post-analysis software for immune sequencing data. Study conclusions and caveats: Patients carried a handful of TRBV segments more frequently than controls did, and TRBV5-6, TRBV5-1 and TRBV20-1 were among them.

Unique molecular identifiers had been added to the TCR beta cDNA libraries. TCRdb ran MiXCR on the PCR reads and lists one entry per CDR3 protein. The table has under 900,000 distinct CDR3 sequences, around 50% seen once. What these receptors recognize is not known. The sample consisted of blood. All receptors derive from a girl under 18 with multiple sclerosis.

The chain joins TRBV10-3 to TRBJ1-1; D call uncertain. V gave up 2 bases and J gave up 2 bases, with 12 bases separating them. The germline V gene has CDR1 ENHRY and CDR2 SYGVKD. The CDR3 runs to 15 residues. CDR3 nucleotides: TGTGCCATCAGTGAGACCGACACAGTTAACACTGAAGCTTTCTTT. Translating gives CAISETDTVNTEAFF.

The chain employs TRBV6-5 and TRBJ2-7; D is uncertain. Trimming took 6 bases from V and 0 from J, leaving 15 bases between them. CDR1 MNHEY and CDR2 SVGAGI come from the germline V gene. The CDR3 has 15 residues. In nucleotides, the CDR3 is TGTGCCAGCAGCCCGGAAAGCCTGAGCTCCTACGAGCAGTACTTC. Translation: CASSPESLSSYEQYF.

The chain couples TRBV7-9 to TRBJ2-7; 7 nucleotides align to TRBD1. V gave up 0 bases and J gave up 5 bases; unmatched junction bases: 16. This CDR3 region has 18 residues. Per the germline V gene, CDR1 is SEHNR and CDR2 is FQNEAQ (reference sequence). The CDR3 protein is CASSLAQTSGTETHEQYF. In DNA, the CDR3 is TGTGCCAGCAGCTTAGCCCAAACCTCCGGGACAGAAACCCACGAGCAGTACTTC.

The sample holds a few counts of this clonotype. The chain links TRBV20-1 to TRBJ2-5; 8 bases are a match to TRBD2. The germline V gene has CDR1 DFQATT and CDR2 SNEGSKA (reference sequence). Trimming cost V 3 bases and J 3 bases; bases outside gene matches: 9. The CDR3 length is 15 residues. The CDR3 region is CSARFQTSEKETQYF. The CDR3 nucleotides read TGCAGTGCTAGGTTCCAGACTAGCGAAAAAGAGACCCAGTACTTC.

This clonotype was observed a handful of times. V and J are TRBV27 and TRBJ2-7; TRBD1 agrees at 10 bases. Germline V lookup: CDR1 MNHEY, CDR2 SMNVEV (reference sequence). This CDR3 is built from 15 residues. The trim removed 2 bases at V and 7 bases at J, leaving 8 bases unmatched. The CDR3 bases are TGTGCCAGCAGTTTAGCCGGGACAGGGGTCGAAGAGCAGTACTTC. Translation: CASSLAGTGVEEQYF.

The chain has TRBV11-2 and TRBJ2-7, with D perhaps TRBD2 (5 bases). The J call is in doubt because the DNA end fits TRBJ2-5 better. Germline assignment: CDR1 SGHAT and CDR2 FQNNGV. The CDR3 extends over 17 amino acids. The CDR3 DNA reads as TGTGCCAGCAGCCAGTATAGAAGAGGGTTAGTTGGGGAGACCCAGTACTTC. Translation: CASSQYRRGLVGETQYF.

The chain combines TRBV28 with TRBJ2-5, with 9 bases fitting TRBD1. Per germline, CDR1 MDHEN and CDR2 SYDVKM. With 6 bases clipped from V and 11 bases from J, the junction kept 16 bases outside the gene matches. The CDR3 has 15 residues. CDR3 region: CASRLPGQGLSEQYF. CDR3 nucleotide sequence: TGTGCCAGCAGACTACCGGGACAGGGTCTCTCTGAGCAGTACTTC. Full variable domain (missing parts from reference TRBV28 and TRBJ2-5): DVKVTQSSRYLVKRTGEKVFLECVQDMDHENMFWYRQDPGLGLRLIYFSYDVKMKEKGDIPEGYSVSREKKERFSLILESASTNQTSMYLCASRLPGQGLSEQYFGPGTRLLVL.

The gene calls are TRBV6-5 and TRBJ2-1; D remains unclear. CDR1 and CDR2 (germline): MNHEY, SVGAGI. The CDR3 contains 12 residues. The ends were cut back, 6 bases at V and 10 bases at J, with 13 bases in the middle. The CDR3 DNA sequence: TGTGCCAGCAGCTGGAATGGCGTCGAGCAGTTCTTC. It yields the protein CASSWNGVEQFF.

CDR3 protein: CAISGGRVIAGYNEQFF. As DNA, the CDR3 is TGTGCCATCAGTGGGGGAAGGGTGATAGCGGGGTACAATGAGCAGTTCTTC. The chain couples TRBV10-3 to TRBJ2-1, with 8 bases aligning to TRBD2. CDR3 size: 17 residues. CDR1 and CDR2 (germline): ENHRY, SYGVKD. The V and J ends lost 4 bases and 4 bases, in that order; junction bases with no gene match: 12.

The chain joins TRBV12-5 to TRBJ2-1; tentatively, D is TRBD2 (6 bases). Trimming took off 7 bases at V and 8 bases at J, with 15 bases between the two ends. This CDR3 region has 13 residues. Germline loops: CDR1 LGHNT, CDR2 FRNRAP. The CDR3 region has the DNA TGTGCTAGTGTTGAGGGGACTCTGGATGAGCAGTTCTTC. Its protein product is CASVEGTLDEQFF.

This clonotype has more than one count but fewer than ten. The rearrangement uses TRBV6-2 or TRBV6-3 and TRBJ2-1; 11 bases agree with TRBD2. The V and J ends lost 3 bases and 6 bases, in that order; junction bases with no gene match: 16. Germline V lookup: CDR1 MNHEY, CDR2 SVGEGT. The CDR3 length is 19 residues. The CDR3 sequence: CASSYDPTTSGGRGNEQFF. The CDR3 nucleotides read TGTGCCAGCAGTTATGACCCCACCACTAGCGGGGGCAGGGGCAATGAGCAGTTCTTC.

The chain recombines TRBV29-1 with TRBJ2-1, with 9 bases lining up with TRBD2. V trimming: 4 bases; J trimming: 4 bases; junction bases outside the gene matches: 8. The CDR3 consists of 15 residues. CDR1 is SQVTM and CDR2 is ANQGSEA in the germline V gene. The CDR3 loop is CSVGKRLAEYNEQFF. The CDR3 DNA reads TGCAGCGTTGGGAAGCGACTAGCGGAATACAATGAGCAGTTCTTC.

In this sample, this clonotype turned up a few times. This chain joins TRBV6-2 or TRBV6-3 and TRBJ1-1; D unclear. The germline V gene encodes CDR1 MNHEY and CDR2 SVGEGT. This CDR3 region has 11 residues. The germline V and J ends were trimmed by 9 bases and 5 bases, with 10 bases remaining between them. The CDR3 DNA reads TGTGCCAGTAGGACGCTTACTGAAGCTTTCTTT. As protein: CASRTLTEAFF.

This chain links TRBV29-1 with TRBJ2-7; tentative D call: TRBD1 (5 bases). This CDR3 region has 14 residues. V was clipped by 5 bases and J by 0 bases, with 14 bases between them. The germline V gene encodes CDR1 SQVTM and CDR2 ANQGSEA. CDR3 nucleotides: TGCAGCGTTCAGCCAGGGCTGAGCTCCTACGAGCAGTACTTC. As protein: CSVQPGLSSYEQYF.

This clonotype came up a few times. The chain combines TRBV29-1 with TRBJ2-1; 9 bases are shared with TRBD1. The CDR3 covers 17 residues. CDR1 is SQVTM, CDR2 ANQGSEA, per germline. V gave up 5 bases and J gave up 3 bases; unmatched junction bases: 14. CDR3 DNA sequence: TGCAGCGTTCCCGGGCCTCCACCGGGACAGGGCTACAATGAGCAGTTCTTC. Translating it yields CSVPGPPPGQGYNEQFF.